This T cell receptor beta chain was identified during a study of cytomegalovirus exposure and HLA in healthy donors. Of note for this clone: What it recognizes is unknown.

PCR employed 60 Vbeta and 13 Jbeta primers. Repertoires were generated with immunoSEQ multiplex PCR, while TCRdb's copy carries only in-frame clones and drops some. The sample records around 200,000 clones, around 85% being singletons. Study results and caveats: In a later analysis, specific HLA alleles were associated with 15,000 to 20,000 TCR beta sequences at a 0.05 false discovery rate. Most of the TCR beta V segments (in an earlier analysis) were productive either about 87% or about 30% of the time.

Trimming left V 5 bases short and J 0 bases short, with 17 bases between. CDR1 LNHDA and CDR2 SQIVND come from the germline V gene (reference sequence). The CDR3 contains 16 residues. The sequence derives from a girl under 10 years old in good health and CMV-seronegative. This chain connects TRBV19 to TRBJ2-7; maybe TRBD1 (5 bases). Sample: PBMCs. The CDR3 reads CASSSIQGQGSYEQYF. The CDR3, as DNA: TGTGCCAGTAGTTCAATCCAAGGTCAGGGCTCCTACGAGCAGTACTTC. The complete variable domain, with remaining parts taken from reference TRBV19 and TRBJ2-7, reads DGGITQSPKYLFRKEGQNVTLSCEQNLNHDAMYWYRQDPGQGLRLIYYSQIVNDFQKGDIAEGYSVSREKKESFPLTVTSAQKNPTAFYLCASSSIQGQGSYEQYFGPGTRLTVT.